The 24 T cell receptor beta chains reported below all come from one sample, sequenced in a study of T cell responses to AZD1222 COVID-19 vaccine. Assay: immunoSEQ multiplex PCR; the TCRdb copy retains only in-frame clones and omits some. The table shows 80,000 or so clones, with 90% occurring only once. Sample: peripheral blood, taken 28 days after the second AZD1222 dose. These TCRs come from an adult who received the AZD1222 COVID-19 vaccine.

The chain joins TRBV7-9 to TRBJ1-5; maybe TRBD1 (5 bases). The V gene lost 1 base and the J gene lost 5 bases, with 9 bases spanning the gap. This CDR3 spans 14 amino acids. Germline values: CDR1 SEHNR, CDR2 FQNEAQ (reference sequence). The chain's CDR3 is CASSLVGTDQPQHF. CDR3 nucleotide sequence: TGTGCCAGCAGCTTAGTAGGGACGGATCAGCCCCAGCATTTT.

This chain uses TRBV9 with TRBJ1-1; 8 bases line up with TRBD1. The CDR3 extends over 17 amino acids. The V gene's germline CDR1 is SGDLS and CDR2 YYNGEE. J gave up 4 bases and V 0 bases, and 11 bases lay outside the gene matches. CDR3: CASSVAPQGASFTEAFF. CDR3 nucleotide sequence: TGTGCCAGCAGCGTAGCACCCCAGGGGGCATCATTCACTGAAGCTTTCTTT. The entire variable domain, with the rest obtained from reference TRBV9 and TRBJ1-1, is as follows: DSGVTQTPKHLITATGQRVTLRCSPRSGDLSVYWYQQSLDQGLQFLIQYYNGEERAKGNILERFSAQQFPDLHSELNLSSLELGDSALYFCASSVAPQGASFTEAFFGQGTRLTVV.

The chain combines TRBV2 with TRBJ1-1; a possible D gene is TRBD1 (5 bases). V was shortened by 6 bases and J by 2 bases, with 10 bases between the two germline ends. This CDR3 is built from 13 residues. Germline lookup yields CDR1 SNHLY and CDR2 FYNNEI. DNA of the CDR3: TGTGCCAGCAGCCGGGACGCCAACACTGAAGCTTTCTTT. Protein: CASSRDANTEAFF.

V gene TRBV2 combines with J gene TRBJ1-2, with 7 bases lining up with TRBD1. The CDR3 has 14 amino acids. CDR1 and CDR2 (germline): SNHLY, FYNNEI. J gave up 4 bases and V 4 bases, and 6 bases lay outside the gene matches. This CDR3 reads CASSGGTDPYGYTF. The DNA of the CDR3 is TGTGCCAGCAGTGGCGGGACAGACCCCTATGGCTACACCTTC.

The chain recombines TRBV4-1 with TRBJ2-5, with unresolved D. CDR1 is MGHRA and CDR2 is YSYEKL in the germline V gene. The V end lost 2 bases, the J end lost 4 bases, and 5 bases lay between the germline ends. The CDR3 covers 12 residues. CDR3 DNA sequence: TGCGCCAGCAGCCAACCAGGAGAGACCCAGTACTTC. Its translation is CASSQPGETQYF.

The chain links TRBV24-1 to TRBJ2-1; 10 positions agree with TRBD2. The germline V gene has CDR1 KGHDR and CDR2 SFDVKD. The CDR3 is 18 amino acids. Germline trimming cut 1 base from V and 9 bases from J; bases unmatched to any gene: 14. The CDR3: CATSDLDGASGSGVEQFF. The CDR3 DNA is TGTGCCACCAGTGATTTAGACGGGGCTAGCGGGAGTGGGGTTGAGCAGTTCTTC.

The chain combines TRBV2 with TRBJ2-5; TRBD1 or TRBD2 may be the D gene (5 bases each). CDR3 length equals 15 residues. Trimming cost V 4 bases and J 4 bases, with 16 bases left between them. Germline values: CDR1 SNHLY, CDR2 FYNNEI. CDR3 sequence reads: CASSAEQEVTETQYF. DNA for the CDR3: TGTGCCAGCAGTGCGGAACAGGAGGTAACAGAGACCCAGTACTTC.

This sequence joins TRBV4-2 and TRBJ2-5, with D possibly matching TRBD1 (5 bases). V was pared by 0 bases and J by 4 bases, with 18 bases between. Germline loops: CDR1 LGHNA, CDR2 YNFKEQ. The CDR3 has 17 amino acids. CDR3 protein: CASSQEGLAGRGETQYF. CDR3 nucleotides: TGTGCCAGCAGCCAAGAGGGGTTGGCAGGGCGTGGAGAGACCCAGTACTTC.

The V gene is TRBV3-1 (or the pseudogene TRBV3-2), the J gene TRBJ2-2; TRBD2 matches at 10 bases. Germline CDR1 LGHDT, CDR2 YNNKEL (reference sequence). The trim removed 0 bases at V and 6 bases at J, leaving 10 bases unmatched. CDR3 length equals 18 residues. For the CDR3, the DNA is TGTGCCAGCAGCCAAGAATCGCTAGCGGGGGAATATCCCGGGGAGCTGTTTTTT. It translates to CASSQESLAGEYPGELFF.

The J gene is TRBJ2-2, the V gene TRBV4-3; D is unclear. Trimming left V 1 base short and J 0 bases short, with 6 bases between. Germline V gene data show CDR1 as LGHNA and CDR2 as YSLEER. The length of the CDR3 is 15 residues. DNA of the CDR3: TGCGCCAGCAGCCAAGTGTTCGCGAACACCGGGGAGCTGTTTTTT. This translates into CASSQVFANTGELFF.

The chain is built from TRBV30 and TRBJ1-3, with D unclear. V was cut by 1 base and J by 2 bases, with 21 bases left in between. Germline CDR1 reads GTSNPN; CDR2 reads SVGIG (reference sequence). The CDR3 length is 18 residues. DNA of the CDR3: TGTGCCTGGAGTGACAGAACATACGGGGTTGGGACTGGAAACACCATATATTTT. Its translation is CAWSDRTYGVGTGNTIYF.

The rearrangement joins TRBV5-4 to TRBJ1-2; 7 nucleotides match TRBD1. J was trimmed by 5 bases and V by 2 bases; bases with no gene match: 3. The CDR3 spans 13 residues. From germline, CDR1 is SGHNT and CDR2 YYREEE (reference sequence). The CDR3 region is CASSFGTVYGYTF. The CDR3 coding sequence is TGTGCCAGCAGCTTTGGGACAGTTTATGGCTACACCTTC.

This clone was seen only once. The chain has TRBV6-5 and TRBJ2-7; D not certain. This CDR3 is 16 amino acids long. Germline CDR1 MNHEY, CDR2 SVGAGI. Between the trimmed V and J ends, which lost 2 bases and 0 bases, there was a span of 14 bases. CDR3 protein: CASSYPGSKGSYEQYF. Here the CDR3 DNA reads TGTGCCAGCAGTTACCCTGGATCAAAGGGCTCCTACGAGCAGTACTTC.

J is TRBJ1-1 and V is TRBV2; the D gene is possibly TRBD1 (6 bases). Germline V CDR1 and CDR2: SNHLY, FYNNEI. V lost 9 bases and J lost 1, with 15 bases in between. CDR3 size: 14 residues. CDR3 region: CARKTGKGNTEAFF. Written as DNA, the CDR3 is TGTGCCAGGAAGACAGGCAAAGGGAACACTGAAGCTTTCTTT.

This clone showed up just once. The genes are TRBV19 and TRBJ1-1; no firm D call. This CDR3 spans 12 amino acids. Trimming cost V 6 bases and J 0 bases, with 5 bases left between them. Germline V lookup: CDR1 LNHDA, CDR2 SQIVND (reference sequence). Written as DNA, the CDR3 is TGTGCCAGTAGGGGTTTGAACACTGAAGCTTTCTTT. Its translation: CASRGLNTEAFF.

This clone was seen more than once but under ten times. This chain connects TRBV27 to TRBJ1-1, with D possibly being TRBD1 (6 bases). Per germline, CDR1 MNHEY and CDR2 SMNVEV (reference sequence). V lost 5 bases and J lost 6, with 13 bases in between. This CDR3 contains 13 residues. CDR3 loop: CASSVRGPAEAFF. In nucleotides, the CDR3 is TGTGCCAGCAGTGTCAGGGGTCCGGCTGAAGCTTTCTTT.

The chain employs TRBV5-1 and TRBJ1-1; D uncertain. The CDR3 is 14 residues long. Germline V gene sequence: CDR1 SGHRS, CDR2 YFSETQ. The V and J ends lost 2 bases and 3 bases respectively, with 11 bases between them. In nucleotides, the CDR3 is TGCGCCAGCAGCTTATCAGAGGGCGACACTGAAGCTTTCTTT. Its protein product is CASSLSEGDTEAFF. Together with reference TRBV5-1 and TRBJ1-1, the CDR3 gives the full variable domain: KAGVTQTPRYLIKTRGQQVTLSCSPISGHRSVSWYQQTPGQGLQFLFEYFSETQRNKGNFPGRFSGRQFSNSRSEMNVSTLELGDSALYLCASSLSEGDTEAFFGQGTRLTVV.

This sequence joins TRBV30 and TRBJ1-1; D gene ambiguous. The CDR3 is 14 residues long. Germline V gives CDR1 GTSNPN, CDR2 SVGIG (reference sequence). V lost 2 bases, J lost 0 bases, and 10 bases lay in between. In DNA form, the CDR3 reads TGTGCCTGGAGTATCGGACGGATGAACACTGAAGCTTTCTTT. Protein product: CAWSIGRMNTEAFF.

This clone showed up just once. This chain links TRBV29-1 with TRBJ2-1; D perhaps matches TRBD2 (6 bases). Germline V lookup: CDR1 SQVTM, CDR2 ANQGSEA. CDR3 length equals 17 residues. V was shortened by 8 bases and J by 0 bases, with 23 bases between the two germline ends. CDR3 sequence: CSLNRGGDPSSYNEQFF. DNA for the CDR3: TGCAGCCTGAATCGGGGCGGGGATCCTAGCTCCTACAATGAGCAGTTCTTC.

CDR3 amino acids: CASSLSGSVYEQYF. CDR3 bases: TGTGCCAGCAGCTTGTCTGGCAGCGTCTACGAGCAGTACTTC. This rearrangement joins TRBV5-8 to TRBJ2-7; D is unresolved. Germline CDR1 is SGHTS and CDR2 is YDEGEE. Trimming stripped 1 base from V and 3 bases from J, with 11 bases between. The CDR3 covers 14 residues.

The chain is built from TRBV10-3 and TRBJ1-1; D is unclear. Trimming pared 2 bases from V and 2 bases from J, leaving 12 bases between. Germline assignment: CDR1 ENHRY and CDR2 SYGVKD. CDR3 length: 15 residues. For the CDR3, the DNA is TGTGCCATCAGTGAGAGCACAGCTATCAACACTGAAGCTTTCTTT. Protein sequence: CAISESTAINTEAFF.

The chain employs TRBV9 and TRBJ1-3; D is undetermined. From germline, CDR1 is SGDLS and CDR2 YYNGEE. The CDR3 is 14 amino acids. Trimming removed 0 bases from V and 3 bases from J, with 7 bases in between. CDR3 in amino acids: CASSVAVFGNTIYF. The CDR3 DNA sequence: TGTGCCAGCAGCGTAGCCGTCTTTGGAAACACCATATATTTT.

The chain carries TRBV7-9 and TRBJ2-5; TRBD1 matches 7 bases. The J segment lost 5 bases and the V segment lost 5 bases, leaving 8 bases of the junction unmatched. CDR3 size: 14 residues. Germline V gene sequence: CDR1 SEHNR, CDR2 FQNEAQ (reference sequence). Here the CDR3 reads CASSAYRGGETQYF. The CDR3 nucleotides are TGTGCCAGCAGCGCGTACAGGGGCGGTGAGACCCAGTACTTC. The whole variable domain, remainder taken from reference TRBV7-9 and TRBJ2-5, is DTGVSQNPRHKITKRGQNVTFRCDPISEHNRLYWYRQTLGQGPEFLTYFQNEAQLEKSRLLSDRFSAERPKGSFSTLEIQRTEQGDSAMYLCASSAYRGGETQYFGPGTRLLVL.

The chain uses TRBV5-5 and TRBJ1-4, with D uncertain. V lost 1 base, J lost 2 bases, and 6 bases lay in between. CDR1 and CDR2 (germline): SGHKS, YYEKEE (reference sequence). The CDR3 spans 14 residues. DNA of the CDR3: TGTGCCAGCAGCTTGACGGGGACTAATGAAAAACTGTTTTTT. Translation gives CASSLTGTNEKLFF.